The sequence of this T cell receptor beta chain was determined in a study of preoperative IRX-2 immunotherapy in early breast cancer. J was trimmed by 4 bases and V by 0 bases; bases with no gene match: 5. Germline V gene lookup returns CDR1 SGDLS and CDR2 YYNGEE. This CDR3 has 15 amino acids. The method was immunoSEQ multiplex PCR; TCRdb's version includes in-frame clones alone and lacks a portion of them. The sample lists some 29,000 clones, around 90% occurring once. Treatment denoted: preoperative locoregional IRX-2 cytokine immunotherapy. This sequence joins TRBV9 and TRBJ2-7, with TRBD1 matching over 9 bases. The specimen was taken from a patient treated with IRX-2 immunotherapy. The sequence was collected from a human donor with breast cancer. This CDR3 reads CASSVGWTGDYEQYF. The CDR3 nucleotides are TGTGCCAGCAGCGTAGGATGGACAGGGGATTACGAGCAGTACTTC.